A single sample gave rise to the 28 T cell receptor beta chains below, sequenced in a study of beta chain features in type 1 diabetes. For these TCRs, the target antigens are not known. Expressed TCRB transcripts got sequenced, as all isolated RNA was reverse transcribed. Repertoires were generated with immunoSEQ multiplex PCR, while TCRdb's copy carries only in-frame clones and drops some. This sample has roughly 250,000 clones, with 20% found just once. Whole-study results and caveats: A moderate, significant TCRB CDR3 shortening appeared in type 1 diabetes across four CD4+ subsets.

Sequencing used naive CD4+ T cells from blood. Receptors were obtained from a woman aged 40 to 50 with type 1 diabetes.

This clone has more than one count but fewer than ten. CDR3 loop: CASSFGGAGYTF. DNA for the CDR3: TGTGCCAGCAGCTTTGGGGGGGCTGGCTACACCTTC. The chain couples TRBV7-8 to TRBJ1-2, with a possible D match to TRBD1 (6 bases). Trimming shortened V by 3 bases and J by 7 bases, and 9 bases separated the two germline ends. The CDR3 runs to 12 residues. Germline values: CDR1 SGHVS, CDR2 FQNEAQ.

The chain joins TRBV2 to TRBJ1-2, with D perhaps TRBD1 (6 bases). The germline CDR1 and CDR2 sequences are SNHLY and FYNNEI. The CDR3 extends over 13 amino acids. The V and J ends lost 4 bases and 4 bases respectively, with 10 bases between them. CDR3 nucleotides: TGTGCCAGCAGTGCGGACAGTCGCTATGGCTACACCTTC. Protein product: CASSADSRYGYTF.

The CDR3 reads CAIGEREPEQFF. Here the CDR3 DNA reads TGTGCCATCGGGGAGCGGGAGCCTGAGCAGTTCTTC. The J gene is TRBJ2-1, the V gene TRBV10-3; 8 nucleotides match TRBD2. Trimming cost V 8 bases and J 9 bases; bases outside gene matches: 6. The CDR3 is made up of 12 amino acids. Germline V gives CDR1 ENHRY, CDR2 SYGVKD.

This CDR3 reads CAWRRPPRDGELFF. The CDR3 nucleotides are TGTGCCTGGAGACGACCTCCTCGGGACGGGGAGCTGTTTTTT. This chain connects TRBV30 to TRBJ2-2, with a possible D match to TRBD2 (5 bases). This CDR3 has 14 amino acids. From germline, CDR1 is GTSNPN and CDR2 SVGIG (reference sequence). V lost 3 bases, J lost 7 bases, and 15 bases lay in between.

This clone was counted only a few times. The CDR3: CASSRTGGVTEAFF. For the CDR3, the DNA is TGCGCCAGCAGCCGGACAGGGGGCGTCACTGAAGCTTTCTTT. This chain connects TRBV4-1 to TRBJ1-1; 11 nucleotides align to TRBD1. Germline V lookup: CDR1 MGHRA, CDR2 YSYEKL. The CDR3 has 14 residues. Germline trimming cut 4 bases from V and 4 bases from J; bases unmatched to any gene: 2.

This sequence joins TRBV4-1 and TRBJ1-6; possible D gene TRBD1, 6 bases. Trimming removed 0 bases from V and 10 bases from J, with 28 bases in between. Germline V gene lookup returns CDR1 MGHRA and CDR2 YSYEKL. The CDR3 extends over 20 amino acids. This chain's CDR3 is CASSQDSTTGTVGQFSPLHF. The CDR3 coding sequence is TGCGCCAGCAGCCAAGATTCAACGACAGGTACCGTTGGACAGTTCTCACCCCTCCACTTT.

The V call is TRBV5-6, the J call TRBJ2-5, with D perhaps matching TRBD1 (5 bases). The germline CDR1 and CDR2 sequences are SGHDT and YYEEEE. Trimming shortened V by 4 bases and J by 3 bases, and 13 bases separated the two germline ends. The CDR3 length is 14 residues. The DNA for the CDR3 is TGTGCCAGCAGCCCCCAGGGCGTGGAAGAGACCCAGTACTTC. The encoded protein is CASSPQGVEETQYF.

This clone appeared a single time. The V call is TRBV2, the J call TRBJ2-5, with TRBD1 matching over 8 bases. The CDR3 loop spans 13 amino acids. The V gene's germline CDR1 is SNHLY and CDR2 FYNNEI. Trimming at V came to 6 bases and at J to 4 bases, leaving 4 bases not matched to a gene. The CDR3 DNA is TGTGCCAGCAGGCCTACAGGGGGAGAGACCCAGTACTTC. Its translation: CASRPTGGETQYF.

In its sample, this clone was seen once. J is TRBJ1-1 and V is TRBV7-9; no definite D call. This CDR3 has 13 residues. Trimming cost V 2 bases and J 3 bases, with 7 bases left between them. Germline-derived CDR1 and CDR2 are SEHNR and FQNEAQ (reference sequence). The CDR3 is CASSLHGDTEAFF. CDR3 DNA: TGTGCCAGCAGCTTACACGGGGACACTGAAGCTTTCTTT.

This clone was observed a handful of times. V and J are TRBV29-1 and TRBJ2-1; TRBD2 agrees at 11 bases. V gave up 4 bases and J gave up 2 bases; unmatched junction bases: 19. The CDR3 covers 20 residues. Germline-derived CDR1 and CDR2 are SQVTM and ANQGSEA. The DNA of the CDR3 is TGCAGCGTTGGTAGGAGGATGGGGACTAGCGGAGAACGCACCTACAATGAGCAGTTCTTC. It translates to CSVGRRMGTSGERTYNEQFF.

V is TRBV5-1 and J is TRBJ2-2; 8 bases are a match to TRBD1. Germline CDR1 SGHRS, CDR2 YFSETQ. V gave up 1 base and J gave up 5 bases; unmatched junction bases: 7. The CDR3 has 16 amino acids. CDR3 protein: CASSLLGTGGTGELFF. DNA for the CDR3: TGCGCCAGCAGCTTGTTAGGGACAGGCGGGACCGGGGAGCTGTTTTTT.

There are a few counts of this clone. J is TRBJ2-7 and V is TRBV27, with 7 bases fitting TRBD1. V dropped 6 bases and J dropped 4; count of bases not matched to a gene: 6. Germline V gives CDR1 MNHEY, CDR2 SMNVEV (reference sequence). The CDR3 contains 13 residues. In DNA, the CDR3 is TGTGCCAGCAGCTTGGGACAGTGGTACGAGCAGTACTTC. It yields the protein CASSLGQWYEQYF.

The CDR3 protein is CASSPGGSSRGTQYF. For the CDR3, the DNA is TGTGCCAGCAGCCCTGGAGGAAGCAGCAGGGGTACGCAGTATTTT. The chain carries TRBV28 and TRBJ2-3; a possible D gene is TRBD1 (6 bases). The CDR3 is made up of 15 amino acids. V was cut by 6 bases and J by 8 bases, with 21 bases left in between. Germline V gene sequence: CDR1 MDHEN, CDR2 SYDVKM.

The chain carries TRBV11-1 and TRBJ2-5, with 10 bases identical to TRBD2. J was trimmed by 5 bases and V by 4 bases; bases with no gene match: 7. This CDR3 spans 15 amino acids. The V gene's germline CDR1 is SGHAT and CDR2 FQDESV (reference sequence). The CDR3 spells CASSSDRSGGETQYF. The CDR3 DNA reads TGTGCCAGCAGCTCCGACCGTAGCGGGGGGGAGACCCAGTACTTC.

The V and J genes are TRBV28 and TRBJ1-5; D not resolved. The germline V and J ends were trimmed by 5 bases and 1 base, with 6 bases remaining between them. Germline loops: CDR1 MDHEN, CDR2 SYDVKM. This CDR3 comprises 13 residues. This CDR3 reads CASSGESNQPQHF. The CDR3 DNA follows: TGTGCCAGCAGTGGGGAGAGCAATCAGCCCCAGCATTTT.

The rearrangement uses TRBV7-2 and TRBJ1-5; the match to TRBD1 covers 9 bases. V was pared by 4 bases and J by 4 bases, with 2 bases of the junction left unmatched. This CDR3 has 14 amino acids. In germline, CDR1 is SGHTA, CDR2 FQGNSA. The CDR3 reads CASSSGTGNQPQHF. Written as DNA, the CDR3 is TGTGCCAGCAGCTCCGGGACAGGGAATCAGCCCCAGCATTTT.

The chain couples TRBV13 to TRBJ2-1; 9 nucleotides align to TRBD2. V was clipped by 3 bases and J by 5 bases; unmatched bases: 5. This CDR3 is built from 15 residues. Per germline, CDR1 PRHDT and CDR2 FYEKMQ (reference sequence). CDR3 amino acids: CASSFAGGENNEQFF. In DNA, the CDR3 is TGTGCCAGCAGCTTCGCGGGAGGGGAGAACAATGAGCAGTTCTTC.

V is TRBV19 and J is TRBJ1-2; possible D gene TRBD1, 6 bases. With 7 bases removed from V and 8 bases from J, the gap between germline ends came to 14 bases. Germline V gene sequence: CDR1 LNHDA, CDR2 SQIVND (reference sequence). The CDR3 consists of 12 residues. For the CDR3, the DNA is TGTGCCAGTAATCCGACAGGACGCGGCTACACCTTC. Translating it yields CASNPTGRGYTF.

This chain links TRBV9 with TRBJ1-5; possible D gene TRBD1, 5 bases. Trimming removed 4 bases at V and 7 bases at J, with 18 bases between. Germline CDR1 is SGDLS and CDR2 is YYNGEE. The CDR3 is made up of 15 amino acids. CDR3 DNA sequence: TGTGCCAGCAGCCCTCAGGGCGGGGTCGGGCAGCCCCAGCATTTT. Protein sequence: CASSPQGGVGQPQHF. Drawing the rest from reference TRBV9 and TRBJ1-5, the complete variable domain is DSGVTQTPKHLITATGQRVTLRCSPRSGDLSVYWYQQSLDQGLQFLIQYYNGEERAKGNILERFSAQQFPDLHSELNLSSLELGDSALYFCASSPQGGVGQPQHFGDGTRLSIL.

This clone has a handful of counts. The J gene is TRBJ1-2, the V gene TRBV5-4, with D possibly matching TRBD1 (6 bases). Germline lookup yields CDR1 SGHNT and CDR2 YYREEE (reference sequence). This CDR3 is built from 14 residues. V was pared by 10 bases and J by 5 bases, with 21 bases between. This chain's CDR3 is CAVHLGGAKYGYTF. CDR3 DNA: TGTGCCGTCCATCTTGGGGGCGCAAAGTATGGCTACACCTTC.

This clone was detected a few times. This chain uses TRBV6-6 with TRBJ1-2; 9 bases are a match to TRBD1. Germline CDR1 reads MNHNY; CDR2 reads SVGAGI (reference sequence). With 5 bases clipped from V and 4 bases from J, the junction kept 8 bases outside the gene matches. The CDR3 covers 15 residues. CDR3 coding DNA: TGTGCCAGCAGTGTACAGGGGGCGCGAGGCTATGGCTACACCTTC. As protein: CASSVQGARGYGYTF.

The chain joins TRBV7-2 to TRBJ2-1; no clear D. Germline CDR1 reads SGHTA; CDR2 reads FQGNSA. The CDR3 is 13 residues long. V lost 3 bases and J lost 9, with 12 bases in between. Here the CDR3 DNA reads TGTGCCAGCAGCTTTAGAGAAGTACTTGAGCAGTTCTTC. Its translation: CASSFREVLEQFF.

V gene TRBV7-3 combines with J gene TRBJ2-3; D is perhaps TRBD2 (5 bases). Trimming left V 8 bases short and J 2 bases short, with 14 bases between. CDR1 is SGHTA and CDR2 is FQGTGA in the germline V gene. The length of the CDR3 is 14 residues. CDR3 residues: CASSGWGNTDTQYF. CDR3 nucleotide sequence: TGTGCCAGCTCGGGGTGGGGAAACACAGATACGCAGTATTTT.

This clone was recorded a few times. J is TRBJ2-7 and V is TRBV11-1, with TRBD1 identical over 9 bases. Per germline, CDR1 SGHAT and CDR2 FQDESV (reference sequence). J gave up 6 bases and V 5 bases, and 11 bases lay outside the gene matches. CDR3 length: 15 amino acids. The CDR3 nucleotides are TGTGCCAGCAGCCGAACGGGACAGGGTGACGGCGAGCAGTACTTC. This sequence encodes CASSRTGQGDGEQYF.

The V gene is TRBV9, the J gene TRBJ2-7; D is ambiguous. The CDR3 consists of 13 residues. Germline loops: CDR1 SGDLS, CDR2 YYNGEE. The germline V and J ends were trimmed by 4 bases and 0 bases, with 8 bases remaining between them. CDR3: CASSPPGSYEQYF. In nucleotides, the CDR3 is TGTGCCAGCAGCCCCCCGGGCTCCTACGAGCAGTACTTC.

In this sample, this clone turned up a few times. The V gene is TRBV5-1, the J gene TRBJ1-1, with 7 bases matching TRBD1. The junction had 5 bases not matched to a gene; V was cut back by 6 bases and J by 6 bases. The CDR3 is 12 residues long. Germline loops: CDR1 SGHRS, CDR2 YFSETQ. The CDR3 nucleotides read TGCGCCAGCAACCGACAGGGCGCTGAAGCTTTCTTT. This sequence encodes CASNRQGAEAFF.

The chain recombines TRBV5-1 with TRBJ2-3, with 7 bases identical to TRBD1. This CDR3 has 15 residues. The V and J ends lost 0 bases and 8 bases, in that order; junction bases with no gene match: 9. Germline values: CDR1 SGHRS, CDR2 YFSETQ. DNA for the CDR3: TGCGCCAGCAGCTTGGGATGGGACAGCCCCGTTACGCAGTATTTT. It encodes CASSLGWDSPVTQYF.

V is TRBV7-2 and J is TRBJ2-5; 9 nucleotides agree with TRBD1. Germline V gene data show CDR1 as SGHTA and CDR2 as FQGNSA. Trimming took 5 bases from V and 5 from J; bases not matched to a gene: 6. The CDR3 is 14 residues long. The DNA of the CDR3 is TGTGCCAGCAGCCTCGGGACAGGGTTGGAGACCCAGTACTTC. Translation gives CASSLGTGLETQYF.